A single TCR beta chain is shown here with its context. The antigen is not known. In the mixed lymphocyte reaction, cells were cocultured for about 6 days at 37°C. These data originate in a study of siplizumab effects on memory and regulatory T cells. Study-wide results and limits: The authors did not confirm suppressive function in proliferating Tregs from siplizumab cultures.

Looked up from germline, CDR1 is SGHNT and CDR2 is YENEEA. Trimming stripped 0 bases from V and 4 bases from J, with 6 bases between. CDR3 length: 13 amino acids. Assays examined about 10^5 TCR templates per sample. Method: immunoSEQ multiplex PCR; TCRdb's copy keeps in-frame clones and lacks some. The profile covers approximately 3,000 clones, with approximately 50% appearing a single time and about 5% taken by the ten largest. Sample: CFSE-low (dividing) CD4+ T cells sorted from an allogeneic mixed lymphocyte reaction. The sequence came from a human donor in good health; the cells came from an allogeneic mixed lymphocyte reaction. The chain employs TRBV11-3 and TRBJ1-2; D gene unclear. This CDR3 is CASSLEWGYGYTF. CDR3 in DNA: TGTGCCAGCAGCTTAGAATGGGGCTATGGCTACACCTTC.